This TCR beta chain was observed in a study of OX40 agonist ivuxolimab in advanced cancers. In the study overall: Patients were given ivuxolimab, an antibody that agonizes OX40 (CD134). Study conclusions and caveats: Compared with CD4+, CD8+ T cells on average had more expanded clones. Dose levels from 0.1 to 3.0 mg/kg saw CD4+ and CD8+ blood T cells expand clonally by week 6.

Profiling relied on immunoSEQ multiplex PCR, and the TCRdb table lists in-frame clones only, not all of them. The sample lists tens of thousands of clones; about 85% were seen once. The V gene's germline CDR1 is SGHAT and CDR2 FQDESV (reference sequence). J gave up 5 bases and V 1 base, and 3 bases lay outside the gene matches. The CDR3 has 15 amino acids. A word on this clone: Its antigen is still unknown.

The clonotype comes from an adult with an advanced solid tumor such as melanoma, head and neck, liver or kidney cancer. The specimen was CD4+ or CD8+ T cells sorted from blood, collected in a trial of the OX40 agonist ivuxolimab. The V and J genes are TRBV11-1 and TRBJ2-2, with 8 nucleotides matching TRBD1. This CDR3 is CASSLGTGWTGELFF. DNA for the CDR3: TGTGCCAGCAGCTTAGGGACAGGGTGGACCGGGGAGCTGTTTTTT.